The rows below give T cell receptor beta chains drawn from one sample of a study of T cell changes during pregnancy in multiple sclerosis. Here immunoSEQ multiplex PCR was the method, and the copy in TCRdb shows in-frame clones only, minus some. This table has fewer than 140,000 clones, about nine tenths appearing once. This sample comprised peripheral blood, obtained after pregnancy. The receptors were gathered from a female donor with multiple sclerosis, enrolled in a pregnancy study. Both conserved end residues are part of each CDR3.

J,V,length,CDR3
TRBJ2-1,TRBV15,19,CATSRGGPRDAGGGNEQFF
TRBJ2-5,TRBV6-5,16,CASSYSELAHKETQYF
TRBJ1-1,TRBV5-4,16,CASSLGGTALNTEAFF
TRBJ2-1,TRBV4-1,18,CASSQEISGGATYNEQFF
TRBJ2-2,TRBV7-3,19,CASSKRGAGAYANTGELFF
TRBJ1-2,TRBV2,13,CASIPDRQEGYTF
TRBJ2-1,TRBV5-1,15,CASSLGGTRYNEQFF
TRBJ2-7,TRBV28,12,CASSNSGDEQYF
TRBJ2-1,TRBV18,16,CASSFTSGGAGGEQFF
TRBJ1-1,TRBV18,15,CASSPWTGGNTEAFF
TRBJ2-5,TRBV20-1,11,CSVSVKETQYF
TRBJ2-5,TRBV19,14,CASREQGGRETQYF
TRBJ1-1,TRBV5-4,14,CASSAGTGNTEAFF
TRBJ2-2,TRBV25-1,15,CASSTRGRNTGELFF
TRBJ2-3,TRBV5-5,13,CASSSDSSDTQYF
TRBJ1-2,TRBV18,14,CASSPVRGRDGYTF
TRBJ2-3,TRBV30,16,CACAVTGSLRTDTQYF
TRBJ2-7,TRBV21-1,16,CASSSGLAGRDCEQYF
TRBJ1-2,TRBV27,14,CASSLQQGGYGYTF
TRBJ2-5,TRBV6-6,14,CASSFTGTQETQYF
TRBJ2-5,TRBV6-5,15,CASSASFGTRETQYF
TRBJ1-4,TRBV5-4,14,CASSEGNTNEKLFF
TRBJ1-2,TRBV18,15,CASTPGGDGIYGYTF
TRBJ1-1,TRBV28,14,CASSLPGVNTEAFF
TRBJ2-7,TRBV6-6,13,CASSGTGGRSEYF
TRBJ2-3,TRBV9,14,CASSAQGRANTQYF
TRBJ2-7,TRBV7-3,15,CASSPRTGVPYEQYF
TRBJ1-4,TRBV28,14,CASSYHDSNEKLFF
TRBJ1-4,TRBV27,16,CASSGPQGASDEKLFF
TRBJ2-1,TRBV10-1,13,CASSGNHGGEQFF
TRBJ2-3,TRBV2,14,CASSAPRGTDTQYF
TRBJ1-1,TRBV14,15,CASSAPGTANTEAFF
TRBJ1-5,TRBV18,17,CASSPDRGSLSNQPQHF
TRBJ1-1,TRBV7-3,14,CASSPGRYGTEAFF
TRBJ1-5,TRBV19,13,CASHDISSQPQHF
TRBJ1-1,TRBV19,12,CASSNGNTEAFF
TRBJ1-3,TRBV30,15,CAWSRGTPSGNTIYF
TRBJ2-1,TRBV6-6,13,CASSYPRDNEQFF
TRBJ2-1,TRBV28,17,CASSERRPSGSESEQFF
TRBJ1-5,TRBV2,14,CASSRGGSNQPQHF
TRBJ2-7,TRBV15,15,CATSRAGTGAYEQYF
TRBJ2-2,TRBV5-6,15,CASSRGGGRQGELFF
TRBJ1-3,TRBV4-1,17,CASSFWGGLSSGNTIYF
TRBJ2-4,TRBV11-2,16,CASSFRGAGAKNIQYF
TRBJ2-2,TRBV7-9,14,CASSLSGSTGELFF
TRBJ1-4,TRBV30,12,CAWGQINEKLFF
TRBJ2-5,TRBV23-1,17,CASPPGLAGGLCETQYF
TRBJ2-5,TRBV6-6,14,CASSFTSGRQTQYF